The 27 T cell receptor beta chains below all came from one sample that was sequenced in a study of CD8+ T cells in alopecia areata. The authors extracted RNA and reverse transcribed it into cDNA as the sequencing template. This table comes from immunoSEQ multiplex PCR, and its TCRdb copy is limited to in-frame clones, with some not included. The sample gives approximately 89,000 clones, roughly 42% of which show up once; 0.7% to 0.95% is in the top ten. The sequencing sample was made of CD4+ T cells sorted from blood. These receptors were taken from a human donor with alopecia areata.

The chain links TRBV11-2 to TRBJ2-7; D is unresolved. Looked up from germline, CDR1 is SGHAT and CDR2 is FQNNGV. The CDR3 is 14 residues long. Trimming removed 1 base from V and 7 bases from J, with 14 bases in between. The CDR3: CASSLGGPWGEQYF. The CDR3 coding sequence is TGTGCCAGCAGCTTAGGCGGCCCCTGGGGAGAGCAGTACTTC.

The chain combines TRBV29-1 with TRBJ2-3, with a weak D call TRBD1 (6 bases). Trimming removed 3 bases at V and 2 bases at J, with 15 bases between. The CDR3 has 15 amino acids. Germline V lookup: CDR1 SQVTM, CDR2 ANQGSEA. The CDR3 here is CSVEFYRDVTDTQYF. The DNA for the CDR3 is TGCAGCGTTGAGTTTTACAGGGACGTCACAGATACGCAGTATTTT.

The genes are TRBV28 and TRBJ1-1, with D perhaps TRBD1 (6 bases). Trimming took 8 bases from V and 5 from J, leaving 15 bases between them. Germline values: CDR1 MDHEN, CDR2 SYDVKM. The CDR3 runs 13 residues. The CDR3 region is CASLGGRWTEAFF. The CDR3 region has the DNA TGTGCCAGCCTCGGGGGGCGCTGGACTGAAGCTTTCTTT.

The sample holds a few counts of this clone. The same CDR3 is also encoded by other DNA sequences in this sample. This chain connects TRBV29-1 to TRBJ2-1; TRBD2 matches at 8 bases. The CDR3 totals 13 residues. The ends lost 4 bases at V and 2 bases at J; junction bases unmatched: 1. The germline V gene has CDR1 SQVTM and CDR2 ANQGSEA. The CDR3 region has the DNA TGCAGCGTTGGGGGACTAGCCTACAATGAGCAGTTCTTC. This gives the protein CSVGGLAYNEQFF.

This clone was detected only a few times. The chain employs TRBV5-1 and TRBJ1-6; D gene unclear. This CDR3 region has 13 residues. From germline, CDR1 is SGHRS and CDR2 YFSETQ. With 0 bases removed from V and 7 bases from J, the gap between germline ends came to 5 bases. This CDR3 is CASSLGENSPLHF. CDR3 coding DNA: TGCGCCAGCAGCTTGGGGGAAAATTCACCCCTCCACTTT. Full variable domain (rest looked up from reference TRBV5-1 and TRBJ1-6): KAGVTQTPRYLIKTRGQQVTLSCSPISGHRSVSWYQQTPGQGLQFLFEYFSETQRNKGNFPGRFSGRQFSNSRSEMNVSTLELGDSALYLCASSLGENSPLHFGNGTRLTVT.

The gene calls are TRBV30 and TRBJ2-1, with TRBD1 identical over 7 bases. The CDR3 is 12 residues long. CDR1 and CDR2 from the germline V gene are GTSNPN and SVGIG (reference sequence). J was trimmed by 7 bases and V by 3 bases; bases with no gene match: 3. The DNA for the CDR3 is TGTGCCTGGAGCGACAGGGTTAATGAGCAGTTCTTC. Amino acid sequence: CAWSDRVNEQFF.

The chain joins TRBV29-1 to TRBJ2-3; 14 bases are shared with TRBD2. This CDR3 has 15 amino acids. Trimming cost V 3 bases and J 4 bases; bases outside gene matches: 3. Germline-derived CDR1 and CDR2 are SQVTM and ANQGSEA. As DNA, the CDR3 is TGCAGCGTTGAGAGACTAGCGGGGGGGTCAGATACGCAGTATTTT. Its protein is CSVERLAGGSDTQYF.

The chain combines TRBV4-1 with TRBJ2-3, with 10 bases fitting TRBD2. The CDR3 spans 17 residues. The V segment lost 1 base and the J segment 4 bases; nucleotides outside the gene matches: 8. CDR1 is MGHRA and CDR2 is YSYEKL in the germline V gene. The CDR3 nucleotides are TGCGCCAGCAGCCAAGCAGCAGCGGGGGGGCGAGCAGATACGCAGTATTTT. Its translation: CASSQAAAGGRADTQYF.

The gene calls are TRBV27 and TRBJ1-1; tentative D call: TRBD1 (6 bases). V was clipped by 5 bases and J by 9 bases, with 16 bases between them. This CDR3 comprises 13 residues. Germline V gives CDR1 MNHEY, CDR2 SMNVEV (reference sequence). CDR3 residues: CASSQTKGGQAFF. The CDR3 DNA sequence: TGTGCCAGCAGTCAAACTAAGGGGGGTCAAGCTTTCTTT.

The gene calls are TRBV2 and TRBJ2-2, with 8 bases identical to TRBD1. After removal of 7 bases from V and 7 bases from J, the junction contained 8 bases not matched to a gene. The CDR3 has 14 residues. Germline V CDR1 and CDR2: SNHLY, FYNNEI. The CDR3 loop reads CASNPQGAVGELFF. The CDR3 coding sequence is TGTGCCAGCAACCCCCAGGGGGCTGTCGGGGAGCTGTTTTTT.

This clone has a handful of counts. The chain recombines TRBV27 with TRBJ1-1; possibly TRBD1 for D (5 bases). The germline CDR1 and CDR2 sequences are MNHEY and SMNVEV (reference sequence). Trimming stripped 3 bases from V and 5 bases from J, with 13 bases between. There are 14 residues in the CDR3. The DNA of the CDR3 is TGTGCCAGCAGTTTCGGCAGGGCTGGGACTGAAGCTTTCTTT. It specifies CASSFGRAGTEAFF.

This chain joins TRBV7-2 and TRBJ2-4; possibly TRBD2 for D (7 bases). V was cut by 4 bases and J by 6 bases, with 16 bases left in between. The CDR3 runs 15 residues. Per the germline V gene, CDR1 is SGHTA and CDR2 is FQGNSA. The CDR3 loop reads CASSSNGGLLNIQYF. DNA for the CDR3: TGTGCCAGCAGCTCTAACGGGGGGCTGTTAAACATTCAGTACTTC.

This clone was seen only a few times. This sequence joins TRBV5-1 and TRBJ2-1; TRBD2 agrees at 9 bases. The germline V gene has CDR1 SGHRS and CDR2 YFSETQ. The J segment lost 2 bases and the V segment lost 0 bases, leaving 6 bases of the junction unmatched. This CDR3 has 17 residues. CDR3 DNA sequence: TGCGCCAGCAGCTTGGCCGTTAGCGGGAGCGCCTACAATGAGCAGTTCTTC. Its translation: CASSLAVSGSAYNEQFF.

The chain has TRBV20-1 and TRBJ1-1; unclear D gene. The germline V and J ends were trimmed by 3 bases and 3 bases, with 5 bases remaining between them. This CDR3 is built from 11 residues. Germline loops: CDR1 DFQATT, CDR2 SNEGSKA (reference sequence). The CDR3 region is CSARDDTEAFF. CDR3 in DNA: TGCAGTGCTAGGGACGACACTGAAGCTTTCTTT.

This chain's CDR3 is CASSAQGWTGRYEQYF. The CDR3 nucleotides read TGTGCCAGCAGTGCGCAGGGGTGGACAGGGCGCTACGAGCAGTACTTC. This chain connects TRBV25-1 to TRBJ2-7; 8 positions agree with TRBD1. The V gene end was trimmed by 4 bases and the J gene end by 3 bases; junction bases not matched to a gene: 11. Germline V lookup: CDR1 MGHDK, CDR2 SYGVNS. The CDR3 covers 16 residues.

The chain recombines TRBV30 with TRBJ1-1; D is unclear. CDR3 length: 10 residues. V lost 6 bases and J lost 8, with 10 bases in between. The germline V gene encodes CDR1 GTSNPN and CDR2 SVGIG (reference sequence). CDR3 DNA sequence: TGTGCCTGTCAACCGGGAGAAGCTTTCTTT. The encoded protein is CACQPGEAFF.

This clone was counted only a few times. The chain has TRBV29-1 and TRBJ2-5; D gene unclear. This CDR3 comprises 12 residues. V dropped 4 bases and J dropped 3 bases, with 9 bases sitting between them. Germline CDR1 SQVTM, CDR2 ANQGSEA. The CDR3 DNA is TGCAGCGTTGCCGGACGGAAAGAGACCCAGTACTTC. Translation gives CSVAGRKETQYF.

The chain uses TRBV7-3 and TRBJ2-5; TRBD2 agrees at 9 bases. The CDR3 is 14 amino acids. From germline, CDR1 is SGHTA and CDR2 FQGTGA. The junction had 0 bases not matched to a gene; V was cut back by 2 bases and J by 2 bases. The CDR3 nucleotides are TGTGCCAGCAGCTTAGCGGGGGGGCAAGAGACCCAGTACTTC. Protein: CASSLAGGQETQYF.

CDR3: CSVDHRGVDTQYF. As DNA, the CDR3 is TGCAGCGTTGATCACAGGGGGGTAGATACGCAGTATTTT. The V and J genes are TRBV29-1 and TRBJ2-3, with 8 bases that match TRBD1. J lost 5 bases, V lost 3 bases, and 4 bases had no gene match. The CDR3 contains 13 residues. Germline assignment: CDR1 SQVTM and CDR2 ANQGSEA.

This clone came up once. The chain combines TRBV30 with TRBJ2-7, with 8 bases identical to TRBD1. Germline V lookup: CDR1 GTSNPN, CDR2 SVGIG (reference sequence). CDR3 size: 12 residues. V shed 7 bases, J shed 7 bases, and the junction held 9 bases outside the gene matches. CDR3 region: CALDRVSEEQYF. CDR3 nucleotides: TGTGCCTTGGACAGGGTTTCGGAAGAGCAGTACTTC. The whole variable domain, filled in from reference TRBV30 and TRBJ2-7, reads SQTIHQWPATLVQPVGSPLSLECTVEGTSNPNLYWYRQAAGRGLQLLFYSVGIGQISSEVPQNLSASRPQDRQFILSSKKLLLSDSGFYLCALDRVSEEQYFGPGTRLTVT.

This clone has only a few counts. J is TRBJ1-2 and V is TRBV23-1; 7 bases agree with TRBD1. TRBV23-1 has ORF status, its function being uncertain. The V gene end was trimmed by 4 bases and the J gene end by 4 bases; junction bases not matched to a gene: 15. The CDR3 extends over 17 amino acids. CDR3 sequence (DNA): TGCGCCAGCAGTCGGGGAACCGGGACAGATGGCCTCTATGGCTACACCTTC. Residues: CASSRGTGTDGLYGYTF.

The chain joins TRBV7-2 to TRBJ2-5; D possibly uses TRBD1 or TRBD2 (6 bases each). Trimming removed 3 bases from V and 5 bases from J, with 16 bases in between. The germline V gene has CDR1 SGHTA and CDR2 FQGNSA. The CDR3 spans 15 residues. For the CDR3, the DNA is TGTGCCAGCAGCTTCTTGGGGGGCGGAAGGGAGACCCAGTACTTC. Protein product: CASSFLGGGRETQYF. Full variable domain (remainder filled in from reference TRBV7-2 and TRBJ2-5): GAGVSQSPSNKVTEKGKDVELRCDPISGHTALYWYRQSLGQGLEFLIYFQGNSAPDKSGLPSDRFSAERTGGSVSTLTIQRTQQEDSAVYLCASSFLGGGRETQYFGPGTRLLVL.

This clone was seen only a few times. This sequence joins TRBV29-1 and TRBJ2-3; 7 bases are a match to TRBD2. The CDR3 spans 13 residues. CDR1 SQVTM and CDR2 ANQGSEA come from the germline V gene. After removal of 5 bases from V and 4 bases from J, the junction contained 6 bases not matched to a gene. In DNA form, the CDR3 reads TGCAGCGTTTTTGGCGGGAGTGCAGATACGCAGTATTTT. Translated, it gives CSVFGGSADTQYF.

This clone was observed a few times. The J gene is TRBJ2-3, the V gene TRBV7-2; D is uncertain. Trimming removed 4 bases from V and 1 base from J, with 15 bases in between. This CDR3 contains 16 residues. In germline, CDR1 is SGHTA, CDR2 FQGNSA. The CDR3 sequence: CASSYETGPRTDTQYF. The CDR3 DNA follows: TGTGCCAGCAGCTATGAGACGGGCCCGCGCACAGATACGCAGTATTTT.

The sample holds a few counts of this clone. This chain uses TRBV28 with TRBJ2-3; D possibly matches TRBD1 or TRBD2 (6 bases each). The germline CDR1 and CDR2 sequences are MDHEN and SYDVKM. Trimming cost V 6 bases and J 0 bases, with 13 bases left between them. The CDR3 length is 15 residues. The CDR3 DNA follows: TGTGCCAGCAGCCGAGGGGGGTCTAGCACAGATACGCAGTATTTT. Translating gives CASSRGGSSTDTQYF. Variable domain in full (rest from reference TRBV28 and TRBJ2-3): DVKVTQSSRYLVKRTGEKVFLECVQDMDHENMFWYRQDPGLGLRLIYFSYDVKMKEKGDIPEGYSVSREKKERFSLILESASTNQTSMYLCASSRGGSSTDTQYFGPGTRLTVL.

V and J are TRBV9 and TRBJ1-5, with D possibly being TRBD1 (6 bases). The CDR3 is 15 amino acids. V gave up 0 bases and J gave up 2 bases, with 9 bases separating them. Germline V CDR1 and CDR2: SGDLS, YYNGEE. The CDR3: CASSVGGAGNQPQHF. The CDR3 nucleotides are TGTGCCAGCAGCGTAGGGGGGGCGGGCAATCAGCCCCAGCATTTT.

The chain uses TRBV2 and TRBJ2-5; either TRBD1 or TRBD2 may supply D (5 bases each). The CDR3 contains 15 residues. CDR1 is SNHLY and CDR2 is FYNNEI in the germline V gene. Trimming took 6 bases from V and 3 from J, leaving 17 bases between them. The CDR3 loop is CASRRSWQGEETQYF. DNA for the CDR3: TGTGCCAGCAGGCGGTCATGGCAGGGAGAAGAGACCCAGTACTTC.